This T cell receptor (beta chain) was recorded in a study of blood T cell repertoires in COVID-19. The CDR3 has 13 residues. Trimming took off 2 bases at V and 4 bases at J, with 8 bases between the two ends. CDR1 is MGHDK and CDR2 is SYGVNS in the germline V gene. Some clones are missing from TCRdb's copy, which holds only in-frame ones; the method was immunoSEQ multiplex PCR. The data contain 200,000 to 250,000 clones, around 84% of them singletons. The chain carries TRBV25-1 and TRBJ1-2, with a tentative D call TRBD1 (6 bases). Sequenced input: peripheral blood. The clonotype was recovered from a woman aged 60-75 years who had recovered from COVID-19. In DNA form, the CDR3 reads TGTGCCAGCAGTGAACAGGGGCGCTATGGCTACACCTTC. It yields the protein CASSEQGRYGYTF.